The 2 T cell receptor beta chains in this list originate from one sample, sequenced in a study of cytotoxic CD8 clonotypes in ibrutinib-treated CLL. Here immunoSEQ multiplex PCR was the method, and the copy in TCRdb shows in-frame clones only, minus some. The sample yields 110,000 to 150,000 clones, 76% seen once. Sequenced material: PBMCs, taken after 24 months of ibrutinib treatment. These receptors came from a human donor with chronic lymphocytic leukemia.

This sequence joins TRBV19 and TRBJ2-7; TRBD1 is a possible D gene (5 bases). CDR3 length: 13 residues. V shed 6 bases and J shed 6 bases, with 15 bases lying between them. Germline CDR1 reads LNHDA; CDR2 reads SQIVND (reference sequence). CDR3 DNA sequence: TGTGCCAGTAGCATGCCAGGGCGAAGCGAGCAGTACTTC. Residues: CASSMPGRSEQYF.

This clone was seen only once. The rearrangement links TRBV6-6 to TRBJ1-2; D may be TRBD1 (6 bases). The germline V gene encodes CDR1 MNHNY and CDR2 SVGAGI (reference sequence). V gave up 2 bases and J gave up 1 base, with 8 bases separating them. CDR3 length: 14 residues. CDR3 sequence reads: CASSYEGGNYGYTF. CDR3 DNA sequence: TGTGCCAGCAGTTACGAGGGGGGTAACTATGGCTACACCTTC.